The clone carrying this TCR beta chain was counted ten times or more. Trimming pared 0 bases from V and 4 bases from J, leaving 12 bases between. The CDR3 loop spans 14 amino acids. Germline CDR1 and CDR2: DFQATT and SNEGSKA (reference sequence). This sample is part of a study of identical twins. TCRdb fed the 5' RACE reads into MiXCR, producing one record per CDR3 protein. The table has some 690,000 distinct CDR3 sequences, around 20% seen once. The sample was also linked to a second study, of T cells expressing NK-cell markers.

The sample taken for sequencing was PBMCs. The clonotype was recovered from a woman aged 18-30 years in good health. The rearrangement uses TRBV20-1 and TRBJ1-1; TRBD1 might be the D (5 bases). Here the CDR3 reads CSARDKGRFTEAFF. DNA for the CDR3: TGCAGTGCTAGAGATAAGGGACGTTTCACTGAAGCTTTCTTT.